This is a list of T cell receptor beta chains from one sample in a study of shared clonotypes between healthy human individuals. TCRdb keeps only in-frame clones here, not all; method: immunoSEQ multiplex PCR. The table lists millions of clones, around nine tenths of them singletons. Sequencing used naive CD4+ T cells sorted from blood. The receptor set was obtained from a man in his late teens or twenties in good health. The conserved cysteine and the conserved F or W are not part of the CDR3 here. Each record gives: CDR3 protein, V gene, J gene.

cdr3_aa: AWSVQLGVQETQY; v_call: TRBV30; j_call: TRBJ2-5
cdr3_aa: ASTERGNTEAF; v_call: TRBV6-5; j_call: TRBJ1-1
cdr3_aa: ASSPYLGASQETQY; v_call: TRBV7-9; j_call: TRBJ2-5
cdr3_aa: ASRRTSRVSEQF; v_call: TRBV5-1; j_call: TRBJ2-1
cdr3_aa: ASSPATTASGETQY; v_call: TRBV4-1; j_call: TRBJ2-5
cdr3_aa: ASSINRDNQPQH; v_call: TRBV19; j_call: TRBJ1-5
cdr3_aa: ASCLLDTMYNEQF; v_call: TRBV5-1; j_call: TRBJ2-1
cdr3_aa: ASSPHGGLSSYEQY; v_call: TRBV25-1; j_call: TRBJ2-7
cdr3_aa: ASSLALGGEQF; v_call: TRBV27; j_call: TRBJ2-1
cdr3_aa: ASSMWNSPLH; v_call: TRBV19; j_call: TRBJ1-6